These 19 T cell receptor beta chains share one sample of origin, sequenced in a study of T-cell memory formation after mild COVID-19. TCRdb re-called the 5' RACE reads with MiXCR, one entry per CDR3 protein. The profile shows a few hundred thousand distinct CDR3 sequences, 13% to 15% of them singletons. Sequenced sample: PBMCs or a T cell subset sorted from them (not recorded which). These TCRs come from a man aged 18-30 years who had mild COVID-19 (a few samples of this study predate the infection). Cell type and time point are not known.

This chain connects TRBV20-1 to TRBJ1-1; D might be TRBD1 (6 bases). This CDR3 is built from 13 residues. Trimming took off 3 bases at V and 3 bases at J, with 11 bases between the two ends. Germline CDR1 reads DFQATT; CDR2 reads SNEGSKA (reference sequence). CDR3 nucleotides: TGCAGTGCTAGGGGGACAAGGTACACTGAAGCTTTCTTT. Its translation: CSARGTRYTEAFF.

This clonotype was detected a few times. This rearrangement joins TRBV12-3 or TRBV12-4 to TRBJ2-5; D is possibly TRBD1 (6 bases). The CDR3 extends over 13 amino acids. V shed 5 bases and J shed 2 bases, with 9 bases lying between them. The CDR3 is CASSMTGQETQYF. As DNA, the CDR3 is TGTGCCAGCAGTATGACAGGTCAAGAGACCCAGTACTTC.

The chain is built from TRBV28 and TRBJ2-3; D gene unclear. The V gene's germline CDR1 is MDHEN and CDR2 SYDVKM. V lost 7 bases, J lost 4 bases, and 18 bases lay in between. The CDR3 is 15 residues long. In nucleotides, the CDR3 is TGTGCCAGCACGACCCGAGGCAGGTCGGCAGATACGCAGTATTTT. Protein sequence: CASTTRGRSADTQYF.

The chain links TRBV12-3 or TRBV12-4 to TRBJ2-1; 9 bases map to TRBD2. Trimming removed 6 bases from V and 4 bases from J; junction bases left unmatched: 7. The CDR3 runs 15 residues. CDR3 coding DNA: TGTGCCAGCAGCGTAGCGGGGGCGAATTACAATGAGCAGTTCTTC. Translation: CASSVAGANYNEQFF.

The V call is TRBV5-1, the J call TRBJ2-2, with unresolved D. Germline V CDR1 and CDR2: SGHRS, YFSETQ. Trimming pared 0 bases from V and 2 bases from J, leaving 11 bases between. The CDR3 has 16 amino acids. The CDR3 DNA sequence: TGCGCCAGCAGCTTGGAGCCTGGGATTAACACCGGGGAGCTGTTTTTT. Its protein is CASSLEPGINTGELFF.

This chain links TRBV6-2 or TRBV6-3 with TRBJ2-7; 7 bases match TRBD1. The CDR3 has 12 amino acids. Per the germline V gene, CDR1 is MNHEY and CDR2 is SVGEGT. With 7 bases clipped from V and 3 bases from J, the junction kept 3 bases outside the gene matches. In DNA, the CDR3 is TGTGCCAGCAACCAGGGGGACTACGAGCAGTACGTC. It specifies CASNQGDYEQYV.

The V call is TRBV4-3, the J call TRBJ2-2; possibly TRBD2 for D (6 bases). V lost 3 bases and J lost 2, with 13 bases in between. Germline-derived CDR1 and CDR2 are LGHNA and YSLEER. This CDR3 is built from 16 residues. CDR3 sequence: CASSQGPSANTGELFF. The CDR3 coding sequence is TGCGCCAGCAGCCAGGGACCTAGCGCTAACACCGGGGAGCTGTTTTTT.

The chain recombines TRBV10-3 with TRBJ2-3; D remains ambiguous. Trimming pared 7 bases from V and 3 bases from J, leaving 14 bases between. CDR1 is ENHRY and CDR2 is SYGVKD in the germline V gene. The CDR3 contains 14 residues. CDR3 DNA sequence: TGTGCCATCATGGGCGGAAATCCAACAGATACGCAGTATTTT. It is translated as CAIMGGNPTDTQYF.

This clonotype was picked up a small number of times. The V gene is TRBV10-3, the J gene TRBJ1-1; D unclear. CDR1 and CDR2 (germline): ENHRY, SYGVKD. CDR3 size: 14 residues. Trimming pared 4 bases from V and 1 base from J, leaving 10 bases between. The CDR3 region has the DNA TGTGCCATCAGTGGGAGTCAGACGAACACTGAAGCTTTCTTT. Its protein is CAISGSQTNTEAFF.

This clonotype turned up a few times. The gene calls are TRBV6-5 and TRBJ1-4; D gene unclear. Trimming pared 7 bases from V and 1 base from J, leaving 10 bases between. The germline V gene has CDR1 MNHEY and CDR2 SVGAGI. The CDR3 totals 14 residues. Here the CDR3 reads CASNTGRTNEKLFF. The CDR3 bases are TGTGCCAGCAATACGGGGAGAACTAATGAAAAACTGTTTTTT.

There are a few counts of this clonotype. This rearrangement joins TRBV7-9 to TRBJ1-1; D possibly corresponds to TRBD1 (6 bases). The germline V gene encodes CDR1 SEHNR and CDR2 FQNEAQ (reference sequence). The CDR3 spans 14 residues. Deletions cut 5 bases from V and 5 bases from J, with 15 bases between. CDR3 amino acids: CASSQQGGGTEAFF. In nucleotides, the CDR3 is TGTGCCAGCAGCCAACAGGGCGGAGGTACTGAAGCTTTCTTT.

This clonotype was observed at least ten times. The chain couples TRBV6-5 to TRBJ2-1, with D perhaps being TRBD1 or TRBD2 (5 bases each). The CDR3 covers 13 residues. Germline lookup yields CDR1 MNHEY and CDR2 SVGAGI. Trimming pared 10 bases from V and 2 bases from J, leaving 12 bases between. CDR3: CATGLGAYNEQFF. CDR3 coding DNA: TGTGCCACCGGACTGGGGGCCTACAATGAGCAGTTCTTC.

The gene calls are TRBV4-1 and TRBJ2-7; 7 bases are a match to TRBD2. Germline CDR1 and CDR2: MGHRA and YSYEKL. Trimming at V came to 4 bases and at J to 3 bases, leaving 3 bases not matched to a gene. The CDR3 has 13 amino acids. CDR3 region: CASSRGLFYEQYV. CDR3 sequence (DNA): TGCGCCAGCAGCCGGGGACTATTCTACGAGCAGTACGTC.

This clonotype was recorded at least ten times. CDR3 nucleotides: TGTGCCAGCAGCTTAGATGGGACTAGCGGGGGAAGGGAGCTGTTTTTT. Its translation is CASSLDGTSGGRELFF. The chain is built from TRBV7-2 and TRBJ2-2; 14 nucleotides match TRBD2. The CDR3 sequence is 16 residues long. With 1 base clipped from V and 9 bases from J, the junction kept 4 bases outside the gene matches. The germline gives CDR1 SGHTA, CDR2 FQGNSA. Combining the CDR3 with reference TRBV7-2 and TRBJ2-2 gives the whole variable domain GAGVSQSPSNKVTEKGKDVELRCDPISGHTALYWYRQSLGQGLEFLIYFQGNSAPDKSGLPSDRFSAERTGGSVSTLTIQRTQQEDSAVYLCASSLDGTSGGRELFFGEGSRLTVL.

CDR3 sequence (DNA): TGCGCCAGCAGCCCCCCCGACCCGGCCGGCTACACCATATATTTT. This gives the protein CASSPPDPAGYTIYF. The rearrangement uses TRBV5-1 and TRBJ1-3, with unresolved D. This CDR3 contains 15 residues. Trimming took off 4 bases at V and 8 bases at J, with 19 bases between the two ends. Germline V gene sequence: CDR1 SGHRS, CDR2 YFSETQ.

The J gene is TRBJ1-2, the V gene TRBV5-1; D is uncertain. The CDR3 covers 13 residues. Trimming removed 4 bases at V and 5 bases at J, with 12 bases between. Germline V gene lookup returns CDR1 SGHRS and CDR2 YFSETQ. CDR3 bases: TGCGCCAGCAGCCCGTGGACGGAGTATGGCTACACCTTC. Encoded protein: CASSPWTEYGYTF. Filled out from reference TRBV5-1 and TRBJ1-2, the complete variable domain reads KAGVTQTPRYLIKTRGQQVTLSCSPISGHRSVSWYQQTPGQGLQFLFEYFSETQRNKGNFPGRFSGRQFSNSRSEMNVSTLELGDSALYLCASSPWTEYGYTFGSGTRLTVV.

This clonotype was counted only a few times. The chain employs TRBV4-3 and TRBJ1-3; D gene unclear. Germline V gene lookup returns CDR1 LGHNA and CDR2 YSLEER. The CDR3 is 16 amino acids. V dropped 0 bases and J dropped 2 bases, with 11 bases sitting between them. The CDR3 region has the DNA TGCGCCAGCAGCCAAGATGCAGGCGGGGCTGGAAACACCATATATTTT. Translation gives CASSQDAGGAGNTIYF.

CDR3 protein: CASSQDPGIDTQYF. The CDR3 nucleotides read TGCGCCAGCAGCCAAGATCCAGGGATAGATACGCAGTATTTT. The rearrangement joins TRBV4-3 to TRBJ2-3; D perhaps matches TRBD1 (5 bases). V lost 0 bases to trimming and J lost 5 bases, with 9 bases between them. Per germline, CDR1 LGHNA and CDR2 YSLEER. CDR3 length equals 14 residues.

The chain has TRBV3-1 and TRBJ2-1, with 8 bases aligning to TRBD2. J was trimmed by 7 bases and V by 4 bases; bases with no gene match: 9. The CDR3 totals 15 residues. CDR1 and CDR2 from the germline V gene are LGHDT and YNNKEL (reference sequence). The CDR3 reads CASSPGTRQLNEQFF. CDR3 sequence (DNA): TGTGCCAGCAGCCCCGGGACTAGACAATTAAATGAGCAGTTCTTC.